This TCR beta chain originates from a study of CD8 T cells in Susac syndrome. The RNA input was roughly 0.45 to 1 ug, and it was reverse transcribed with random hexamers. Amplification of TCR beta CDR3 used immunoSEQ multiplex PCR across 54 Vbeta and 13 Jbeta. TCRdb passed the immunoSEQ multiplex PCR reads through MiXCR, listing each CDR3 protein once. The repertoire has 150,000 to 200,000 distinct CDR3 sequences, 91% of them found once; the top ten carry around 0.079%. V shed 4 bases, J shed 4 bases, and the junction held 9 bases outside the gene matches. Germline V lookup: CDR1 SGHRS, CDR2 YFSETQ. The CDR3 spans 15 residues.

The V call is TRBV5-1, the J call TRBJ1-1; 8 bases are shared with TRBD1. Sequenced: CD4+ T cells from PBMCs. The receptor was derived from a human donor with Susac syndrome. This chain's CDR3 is CASSQGALMATEAFF. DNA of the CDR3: TGCGCCAGCAGCCAGGGGGCCCTTATGGCCACTGAAGCTTTCTTT.